The next 21 T cell receptor beta chains were all read from a single sample in a study of beta chain features in type 1 diabetes. Every bit of the isolated RNA underwent reverse transcription, so sequencing read expressed TCRB transcripts. The table came from immunoSEQ multiplex PCR; TCRdb's copy has only in-frame clones and leaves some out. The table has a few hundred thousand clones, about 10% seen once. Specimen: naive CD4+ T cells from blood. Receptor source: a woman aged 25 to 45 in good health.

V and J are TRBV5-6 and TRBJ1-3; tentatively, D is TRBD1 (5 bases). Germline V gene data show CDR1 as SGHDT and CDR2 as YYEEEE. This CDR3 is built from 15 residues. V dropped 5 bases and J dropped 4 bases, with 16 bases sitting between them. CDR3 coding DNA: TGTGCCAGCAGGAAACTCGGGGGTACCGGAAACACCATATATTTT. Its protein product is CASRKLGGTGNTIYF.

This chain connects TRBV5-1 to TRBJ2-7; 10 bases line up with TRBD1. The CDR3 consists of 14 residues. Looked up from germline, CDR1 is SGHRS and CDR2 is YFSETQ. The trim removed 0 bases at V and 3 bases at J, leaving 0 bases unmatched. The CDR3 bases are TGCGCCAGCAGCTTGGGGACAGGGGGCTACGAGCAGTACTTC. Its protein is CASSLGTGGYEQYF. The full variable domain, its missing parts supplied by reference TRBV5-1 and TRBJ2-7, is KAGVTQTPRYLIKTRGQQVTLSCSPISGHRSVSWYQQTPGQGLQFLFEYFSETQRNKGNFPGRFSGRQFSNSRSEMNVSTLELGDSALYLCASSLGTGGYEQYFGPGTRLTVT.

This clone has only a few counts. The chain is built from TRBV19 and TRBJ2-5, with 11 bases aligning to TRBD1. Germline V gene sequence: CDR1 LNHDA, CDR2 SQIVND (reference sequence). Unmatched junction bases numbered 8, after V lost 4 bases and J lost 4 bases. The CDR3 length is 16 residues. CDR3 nucleotides: TGTGCCAGTAGTAAATCCGGGACAGGGGGAGGAGAGACCCAGTACTTC. Translation: CASSKSGTGGGETQYF.

The rearrangement links TRBV18 to TRBJ1-4; D unresolved. CDR3 length: 15 residues. Trimming removed 3 bases at V and 7 bases at J, with 15 bases between. Germline values: CDR1 KGHSH, CDR2 LQKENI. The CDR3 loop reads CASSPVYGGGEKLFF. The DNA for the CDR3 is TGTGCCAGCTCACCCGTTTACGGTGGCGGTGAAAAACTGTTTTTT.

This clone was detected only a few times. The rearrangement links TRBV7-2 to TRBJ2-7; TRBD2 matches at 8 bases. Looked up from germline, CDR1 is SGHTA and CDR2 is FQGNSA. With 7 bases clipped from V and 3 bases from J, the junction kept 8 bases outside the gene matches. The CDR3 totals 14 residues. The CDR3 nucleotides read TGTGCCAGCACCCCCAGGACTAGCTACTACGAGCAGTACTTC. It codes for CASTPRTSYYEQYF.

In this sample, this clone turned up a few times. The rearrangement uses TRBV7-9 and TRBJ2-5; 7 nucleotides match TRBD1. J was trimmed by 3 bases and V by 5 bases; bases with no gene match: 12. Germline CDR1 is SEHNR and CDR2 is FQNEAQ (reference sequence). This CDR3 comprises 16 residues. In DNA, the CDR3 is TGTGCCAGCAGCGGGACAGCCACGGGCGGAGAAGAGACCCAGTACTTC. Its translation is CASSGTATGGEETQYF.

This clone has more than one count but fewer than ten. V and J are TRBV27 and TRBJ1-1; the match to TRBD1 covers 8 bases. The trim removed 7 bases at V and 2 bases at J, leaving 9 bases unmatched. The CDR3 runs to 15 residues. Per the germline V gene, CDR1 is MNHEY and CDR2 is SMNVEV (reference sequence). The CDR3 is CASKKLGQENTEAFF. The CDR3 DNA sequence: TGTGCCAGCAAAAAATTGGGACAGGAAAACACTGAAGCTTTCTTT.

J is TRBJ1-5 and V is TRBV9; the D is unclear. The CDR3 runs 15 residues. V shed 3 bases and J shed 4 bases, with 14 bases lying between them. Germline V gives CDR1 SGDLS, CDR2 YYNGEE. The CDR3 reads CASSEGSGMNQPQHF. The CDR3 coding sequence is TGTGCCAGCAGCGAAGGATCAGGTATGAATCAGCCCCAGCATTTT.

The chain recombines TRBV28 with TRBJ2-7, with TRBD2 as a possible D gene (6 bases). The V gene lost 8 bases and the J gene lost 4 bases, with 21 bases spanning the gap. CDR1 MDHEN and CDR2 SYDVKM come from the germline V gene. The CDR3 is 15 amino acids. CDR3 amino acids: CASQGWSGGVYEQYF. The CDR3 nucleotides read TGTGCCAGCCAGGGTTGGTCAGGAGGGGTGTACGAGCAGTACTTC.

This clone was counted only a few times. This chain joins TRBV19 and TRBJ1-1; D is perhaps TRBD1 (6 bases). V was pared by 5 bases and J by 3 bases, with 16 bases between. Germline V gene sequence: CDR1 LNHDA, CDR2 SQIVND (reference sequence). This CDR3 is built from 15 residues. The CDR3 reads CASSPPWGPDTEAFF. The DNA for the CDR3 is TGTGCCAGTAGTCCCCCCTGGGGGCCTGACACTGAAGCTTTCTTT.

This clone was picked up a small number of times. The chain combines TRBV18 with TRBJ2-3; D might be TRBD2 (5 bases). The V gene lost 3 bases and the J gene lost 1 base, with 11 bases spanning the gap. The length of the CDR3 is 15 residues. Germline CDR1 is KGHSH and CDR2 is LQKENI. CDR3 nucleotides: TGTGCCAGCTCACCTCCTAGCATGGGCACAGATACGCAGTATTTT. Translated, it gives CASSPPSMGTDTQYF.

In this sample, this clone turned up a few times. The rearrangement links TRBV2 to TRBJ2-1; 9 bases line up with TRBD2. The ends lost 4 bases at V and 8 bases at J; junction bases unmatched: 9. This CDR3 region has 15 residues. Germline CDR1 and CDR2: SNHLY and FYNNEI. The CDR3 loop is CASSVRPTSGDEQFF. As DNA, the CDR3 is TGTGCCAGCAGTGTACGACCGACTAGCGGCGATGAGCAGTTCTTC. Full variable domain (missing parts from reference TRBV2 and TRBJ2-1): EPEVTQTPSHQVTQMGQEVILRCVPISNHLYFYWYRQILGQKVEFLVSFYNNEISEKSEIFDDQFSVERPDGSNFTLKIRSTKLEDSAMYFCASSVRPTSGDEQFFGPGTRLTVL.

This clone occurred a few times. Other nucleotide sequences from this sample produce the same CDR3. This chain joins TRBV6-5 and TRBJ1-2; 7 bases match TRBD1. There are 14 residues in the CDR3. Germline assignment: CDR1 MNHEY and CDR2 SVGAGI. V trimming: 0 bases; J trimming: 3 bases; junction bases outside the gene matches: 1. CDR3 sequence (DNA): TGTGCCAGCAGTTACTCTGGACAGGACTATGGCTACACCTTC. Translating gives CASSYSGQDYGYTF.

The chain employs TRBV7-8 and TRBJ1-4; the D gene is possibly TRBD1 (5 bases). Germline V gene lookup returns CDR1 SGHVS and CDR2 FQNEAQ. V lost 5 bases and J lost 8, with 18 bases in between. This CDR3 comprises 15 residues. The CDR3 region is CASSLMGGRGEKLFF. The CDR3 coding sequence is TGTGCCAGCAGCCTAATGGGGGGAAGGGGCGAAAAACTGTTTTTT.

The V and J genes are TRBV7-3 and TRBJ2-3, with D unclear. The germline V and J ends were trimmed by 5 bases and 2 bases, with 17 bases remaining between them. Germline loops: CDR1 SGHTA, CDR2 FQGTGA. CDR3 size: 16 residues. As DNA, the CDR3 is TGTGCCAGCAGCCGGAGCTCAAGCGAACCCACAGATACGCAGTATTTT. Protein sequence: CASSRSSSEPTDTQYF. The full variable domain, in which reference TRBV7-3 and TRBJ2-3 provide the parts outside the CDR3, is GAGVSQTPSNKVTEKGKYVELRCDPISGHTALYWYRQSLGQGPEFLIYFQGTGAADDSGLPNDRFFAVRPEGSVSTLKIQRTERGDSAVYLCASSRSSSEPTDTQYFGPGTRLTVL.

The chain combines TRBV7-8 with TRBJ2-1; D uncertain. Germline V gene sequence: CDR1 SGHVS, CDR2 FQNEAQ. The CDR3 sequence is 15 residues long. Trimming pared 2 bases from V and 0 bases from J, leaving 8 bases between. CDR3 loop: CASSLLVSSYNEQFF. The CDR3 DNA reads as TGTGCCAGCAGCTTACTAGTTAGCTCCTACAATGAGCAGTTCTTC.

The V call is TRBV30, the J call TRBJ2-1; 11 bases align to TRBD2. With 3 bases clipped from V and 4 bases from J, the junction kept 5 bases outside the gene matches. The CDR3 contains 15 residues. Germline CDR1 reads GTSNPN; CDR2 reads SVGIG (reference sequence). Written as DNA, the CDR3 is TGTGCCTGGAGGAAGGGGACTAGCGGATACAATGAGCAGTTCTTC. It specifies CAWRKGTSGYNEQFF.

This chain links TRBV6-5 with TRBJ1-4; 9 nucleotides line up with TRBD1. The germline gives CDR1 MNHEY, CDR2 SVGAGI. The CDR3 is made up of 14 amino acids. V trimming: 7 bases; J trimming: 7 bases; junction bases outside the gene matches: 7. CDR3 sequence: CASKPGQGREKLFF. The CDR3 DNA reads TGTGCCAGCAAACCGGGACAGGGTCGTGAAAAACTGTTTTTT.

In its sample, this clone was seen a few times. J is TRBJ1-2 and V is TRBV29-1, with D possibly TRBD1 on 6 matching bases. Trimming removed 0 bases from V and 4 bases from J, with 18 bases in between. The germline CDR1 and CDR2 sequences are SQVTM and ANQGSEA. This CDR3 contains 16 residues. The CDR3 DNA reads as TGCAGCGTTGAAGATAATGTTGGGGGGGCCTTCTATGGCTACACCTTC. Its protein product is CSVEDNVGGAFYGYTF. The full variable domain, rest sourced from reference TRBV29-1 and TRBJ1-2, is SAVISQKPSRDICQRGTSLTIQCQVDSQVTMMFWYRQQPGQSLTLIATANQGSEATYESGFVIDKFPISRPNLTFSTLTVSNMSPEDSSIYLCSVEDNVGGAFYGYTFGSGTRLTVV.

A few counts support this clone. The chain has TRBV7-3 and TRBJ2-1; 11 nucleotides agree with TRBD2. The CDR3 has 15 residues. The V segment lost 5 bases and the J segment 5 bases; nucleotides outside the gene matches: 5. Per germline, CDR1 SGHTA and CDR2 FQGTGA. CDR3 region: CASSHTSGSHNEQFF. CDR3 DNA: TGTGCCAGCAGCCATACTAGCGGGAGTCACAATGAGCAGTTCTTC.

The genes are TRBV6-5 and TRBJ2-3; no clear D. Trimming stripped 0 bases from V and 10 bases from J, with 14 bases between. CDR1 is MNHEY and CDR2 is SVGAGI in the germline V gene. This CDR3 is 14 amino acids long. The DNA of the CDR3 is TGTGCCAGCAGTTACTCGAGTAACCGGCAGGCGCAGTATTTT. Translating it yields CASSYSSNRQAQYF.